This T cell receptor beta chain stems from a study of post-analysis software for immune sequencing data. Study-wide background: As for disease course, relapsing-remitting, secondary progressive and progressive-relapsing multiple sclerosis were all included. Study-level results: In patients, four to six TRBV segments were more frequent than in controls, with TRBV5-6, TRBV5-1 and TRBV20-1 among them. There was significantly lower normalized Chao1 diversity in multiple sclerosis patients than in controls.

TCR beta cDNA libraries had unique molecular identifiers. Input of roughly 0.9 to 11 million T cells yielded a few hundred thousand cDNA molecules. Each CDR3 protein gets one entry after TCRdb re-called the PCR reads with MiXCR. The sample records more than 350,000 distinct CDR3 sequences, roughly 40% being singletons. Trimming at V came to 4 bases and at J to 3 bases, leaving 8 bases not matched to a gene. Per germline, CDR1 SGHRS and CDR2 YFSETQ. This CDR3 is 17 amino acids long. A remark on this clonotype: Its antigen is currently unknown.

The chain carries TRBV5-1 and TRBJ2-1; 12 bases line up with TRBD2. The clonotype comes from a girl aged 2-10 years with multiple sclerosis. The source material was blood. The CDR3 coding sequence is TGCGCCAGCAGCCCTGGACTAGCGGGAACGAACTACAATGAGCAGTTCTTC. It specifies CASSPGLAGTNYNEQFF. Full variable domain (rest looked up from reference TRBV5-1 and TRBJ2-1): KAGVTQTPRYLIKTRGQQVTLSCSPISGHRSVSWYQQTPGQGLQFLFEYFSETQRNKGNFPGRFSGRQFSNSRSEMNVSTLELGDSALYLCASSPGLAGTNYNEQFFGPGTRLTVL.